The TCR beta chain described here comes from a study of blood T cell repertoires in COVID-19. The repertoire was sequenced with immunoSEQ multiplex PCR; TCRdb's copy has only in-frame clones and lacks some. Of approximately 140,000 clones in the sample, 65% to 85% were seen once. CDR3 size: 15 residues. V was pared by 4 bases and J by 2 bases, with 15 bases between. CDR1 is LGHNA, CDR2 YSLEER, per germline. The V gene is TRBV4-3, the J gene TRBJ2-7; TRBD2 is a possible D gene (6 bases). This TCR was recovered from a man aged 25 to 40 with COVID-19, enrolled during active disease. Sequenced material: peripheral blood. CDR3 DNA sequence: TGCGCCAGCAGCCGCCTGGAGGGAGAGGCCTACGAGCAGTACTTC. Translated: CASSRLEGEAYEQYF.